These 19 T cell receptor beta chains share one sample of origin, sequenced in a study of OX40 agonist ivuxolimab in advanced cancers. TCRdb's copy holds only in-frame clones and misses some; the assay was immunoSEQ multiplex PCR. The data contain about 79,000 clones, under 90% of them singletons. The specimen comprised CD4+ or CD8+ T cells sorted from blood, sampled in a trial of the OX40 agonist ivuxolimab. The receptors shown here come from an adult with an advanced solid tumor such as melanoma, head and neck, liver or kidney cancer.

This clone was seen a handful of times. The V call is TRBV28, the J call TRBJ2-3; TRBD1 might be the D (6 bases). Germline lookup yields CDR1 MDHEN and CDR2 SYDVKM. V lost 5 bases, J lost 6 bases, and 15 bases lay in between. The CDR3 covers 14 residues. The CDR3 reads CASSRQGPRDTQYF. In DNA, the CDR3 is TGTGCCAGCAGTCGGCAGGGGCCTCGGGATACGCAGTATTTT.

The chain is built from TRBV10-3 and TRBJ2-5; 7 nucleotides align to TRBD2. Germline V CDR1 and CDR2: ENHRY, SYGVKD. The CDR3 runs 17 residues. After removal of 2 bases from V and 0 bases from J, the junction contained 9 bases not matched to a gene. CDR3 protein: CAISEGAGRGNQETQYF. CDR3 nucleotides: TGTGCCATCAGTGAGGGCGCCGGGCGGGGGAACCAAGAGACCCAGTACTTC.

Concerning this clone: The junction does not match germline at one end; this may be a read error. The V gene is TRBV5-6, the J gene TRBJ2-4, with D perhaps TRBD2 (7 bases). Germline V gives CDR1 SGHDT, CDR2 YYEEEE. This CDR3 region has 15 residues. CDR3 sequence (DNA): TGTGCCAGCACCTTGGCGGGGGCCGCCAAAAACATTCAGTACTTC. Amino acid sequence: CASTLAGAAKNIQYF. Looking up the rest from reference TRBV5-6 and TRBJ2-4 gives the full variable domain: DAGVTQSPTHLIKTRGQQVTLRCSPKSGHDTVSWYQQALGQGPQFIFQYYEEEERQRGNFPDRFSGHQFPNYSSELNVNALLLGDSALYLCASTLAGAAKNIQYFGAGTRLSVL.

The V gene is TRBV7-2, the J gene TRBJ1-2; tentatively, D is TRBD1 (5 bases). CDR3 length: 15 residues. V was shortened by 1 base and J by 8 bases, with 17 bases between the two germline ends. In germline, CDR1 is SGHTA, CDR2 FQGNSA. The CDR3 DNA reads TGTGCCAGCAGCTTAGGAGGGACGTCCCAACGGGGCTACACCTTC. Its protein is CASSLGGTSQRGYTF.

The DNA for the CDR3 is TGTGCCAGCAGTTTAAGCCAGGGTGTTGGCTACACCTTC. Translated: CASSLSQGVGYTF. The chain has TRBV28 and TRBJ1-2; D might be TRBD1 (5 bases). CDR1 MDHEN and CDR2 SYDVKM come from the germline V gene. V was pared by 2 bases and J by 7 bases, with 11 bases between. The CDR3 runs to 13 residues.

The chain is built from TRBV12-1 and TRBJ1-1. TRBV12-1 is an annotated pseudogene. The CDR3 contains 13 residues. CDR3 region: CASSFGGYTEAFF. The CDR3 bases are TGTGCCAGCAGCTTTGGAGGGTACACTGAAGCTTTCTTT.

This sequence joins TRBV19 and TRBJ1-3; D not resolved. Germline values: CDR1 LNHDA, CDR2 SQIVND (reference sequence). The V and J ends lost 4 bases and 0 bases respectively, with 7 bases between them. This CDR3 region has 14 residues. The CDR3 loop is CASSRVYSGNTIYF. The CDR3 nucleotides are TGTGCCAGTAGTAGAGTCTACTCTGGAAACACCATATATTTT.

This clone has only a few counts. The chain is built from TRBV21-1 and TRBJ2-7. TRBV21-1 is a known pseudogene. The CDR3 is 11 amino acids. CDR3 in amino acids: CASSKVDEQYF. In DNA form, the CDR3 reads TGTGCCAGCAGCAAAGTGGACGAGCAGTACTTC.

The chain is built from TRBV5-8 and TRBJ1-1; D might be TRBD1 (5 bases). With 5 bases removed from V and 1 base from J, the gap between germline ends came to 12 bases. This CDR3 has 14 residues. Germline V lookup: CDR1 SGHTS, CDR2 YDEGEE. CDR3 bases: TGTGCCAGCAGTCCTCAGGGAGGGAACACTGAAGCTTTCTTT. It encodes CASSPQGGNTEAFF.

The chain carries TRBV10-3 and TRBJ1-1; no clear D. Trimming took off 2 bases at V and 3 bases at J, with 4 bases between the two ends. CDR3 length equals 12 residues. Germline V lookup: CDR1 ENHRY, CDR2 SYGVKD. CDR3 sequence: CAISEGYTEAFF. For the CDR3, the DNA is TGTGCCATCAGTGAGGGGTACACTGAAGCTTTCTTT.

The rearrangement uses TRBV11-2 and TRBJ2-3, with 12 nucleotides matching TRBD1. V shed 6 bases, J shed 3 bases, and the junction held 10 bases outside the gene matches. Germline CDR1 and CDR2: SGHAT and FQNNGV. CDR3 size: 17 residues. The CDR3 sequence: CASRPAGTGGRTDTQYF. The CDR3 nucleotides are TGTGCCAGCAGACCCGCCGGGACAGGGGGCCGGACAGATACGCAGTATTTT. The full variable domain, with the rest looked up from reference TRBV11-2 and TRBJ2-3, is EAGVAQSPRYKIIEKRQSVAFWCNPISGHATLYWYQQILGQGPKLLIQFQNNGVVDDSQLPKDRFSAERLKGVDSTLKIQPAKLEDSAVYLCASRPAGTGGRTDTQYFGPGTRLTVL.

The V gene is TRBV7-2, the J gene TRBJ1-1; the match to TRBD1 covers 7 bases. The CDR3 contains 15 residues. Germline assignment: CDR1 SGHTA and CDR2 FQGNSA. J gave up 3 bases and V 5 bases, and 9 bases lay outside the gene matches. The CDR3 nucleotides are TGTGCCAGCAGCCCACAGGGGCGTCGGGACACTGAAGCTTTCTTT. Amino acid sequence: CASSPQGRRDTEAFF. The full variable domain, its missing parts supplied by reference TRBV7-2 and TRBJ1-1, is GAGVSQSPSNKVTEKGKDVELRCDPISGHTALYWYRQSLGQGLEFLIYFQGNSAPDKSGLPSDRFSAERTGGSVSTLTIQRTQQEDSAVYLCASSPQGRRDTEAFFGQGTRLTVV.

This clone was seen a few times. The chain is built from TRBV5-6 and TRBJ1-2; 10 bases agree with TRBD1. This CDR3 contains 14 residues. The junction had 4 bases not matched to a gene; V was cut back by 4 bases and J by 4 bases. Germline V gene lookup returns CDR1 SGHDT and CDR2 YYEEEE. The CDR3 DNA reads as TGTGCCAGCAGCGAGGACAGGGGGACCTATGGCTACACCTTC. The encoded protein is CASSEDRGTYGYTF.

The chain joins TRBV11-2 to TRBJ2-7; D is uncertain. Trimming cost V 4 bases and J 4 bases, with 11 bases left between them. The germline CDR1 and CDR2 sequences are SGHAT and FQNNGV. The CDR3 extends over 13 amino acids. CDR3 protein: CASSSAVSYEQYF. In DNA, the CDR3 is TGTGCCAGCAGCTCCGCCGTTAGTTACGAGCAGTACTTC.

This chain connects TRBV7-2 to TRBJ2-1; the D is unclear. The CDR3 is 13 residues long. Between the trimmed V and J ends, which lost 2 bases and 6 bases, there was a span of 8 bases. Germline V gene data show CDR1 as SGHTA and CDR2 as FQGNSA. DNA of the CDR3: TGTGCCAGCAGCTTATCAAGGGCCAATGAGCAGTTCTTC. It encodes CASSLSRANEQFF.

The rearrangement links TRBV27 to TRBJ1-1, with D possibly TRBD1 on 5 matching bases. The CDR3 spans 13 residues. V dropped 5 bases and J dropped 6 bases, with 13 bases sitting between them. CDR1 MNHEY and CDR2 SMNVEV come from the germline V gene (reference sequence). In nucleotides, the CDR3 is TGTGCCAGCAGTATGCAGGGAGTACCTGAAGCTTTCTTT. This gives the protein CASSMQGVPEAFF.

The V call is TRBV18, the J call TRBJ2-3, with a possible D match to TRBD2 (6 bases). From germline, CDR1 is KGHSH and CDR2 LQKENI. V lost 6 bases to trimming and J lost 0 bases, with 22 bases between them. The CDR3 is 18 residues long. The CDR3 DNA reads TGTGCCAGCTCGCAAGGGCTGTTTTCAGGGACTAGCACAGATACGCAGTATTTT. This gives the protein CASSQGLFSGTSTDTQYF.

The rearrangement uses TRBV6-5 and TRBJ1-1; no clear D gene. This CDR3 comprises 15 residues. The V end lost 1 base, the J end lost 8 bases, and 17 bases lay between the germline ends. The germline CDR1 and CDR2 sequences are MNHEY and SVGAGI. The CDR3 loop reads CASSYFGTLGGEAFF. The CDR3 DNA follows: TGTGCCAGCAGTTACTTCGGCACCTTAGGAGGGGAAGCTTTCTTT.

This clone was seen once. V is TRBV7-8 and J is TRBJ2-1; D may match TRBD1 or TRBD2 (5 bases each). The germline V gene encodes CDR1 SGHVS and CDR2 FQNEAQ. Trimming pared 7 bases from V and 3 bases from J, leaving 19 bases between. The CDR3 loop spans 16 amino acids. The CDR3 loop reads CASTDKRTGRYNEQFF. Written as DNA, the CDR3 is TGTGCCAGCACCGACAAGAGGACGGGGCGCTACAATGAGCAGTTCTTC.